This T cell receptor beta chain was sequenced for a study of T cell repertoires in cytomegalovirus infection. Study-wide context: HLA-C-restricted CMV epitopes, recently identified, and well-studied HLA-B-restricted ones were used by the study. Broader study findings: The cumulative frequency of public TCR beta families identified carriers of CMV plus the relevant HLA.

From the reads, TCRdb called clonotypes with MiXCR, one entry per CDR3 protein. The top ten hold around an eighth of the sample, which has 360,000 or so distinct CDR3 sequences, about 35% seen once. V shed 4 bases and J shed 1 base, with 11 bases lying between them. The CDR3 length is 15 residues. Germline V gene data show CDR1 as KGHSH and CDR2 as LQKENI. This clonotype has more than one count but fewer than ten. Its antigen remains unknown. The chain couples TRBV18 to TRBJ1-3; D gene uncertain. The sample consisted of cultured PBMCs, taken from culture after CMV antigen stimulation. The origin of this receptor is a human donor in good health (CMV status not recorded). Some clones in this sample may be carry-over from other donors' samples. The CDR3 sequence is CASSHGVSSGNTIYF. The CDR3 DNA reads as TGTGCCAGCTCACATGGAGTCTCATCTGGAAACACCATATATTTT.